The 7 T cell receptor beta chains given below trace back to one sample, sequenced in a study of post-analysis software for immune sequencing data. TCR beta cDNA libraries included unique molecular identifiers. TCRdb reprocessed the PCR reads with MiXCR, giving one entry per CDR3 protein. The sample consists of under 200,000 distinct CDR3 sequences, about 36% of them appearing once. The sample consisted of blood, taken after autologous hematopoietic stem cell transplantation. The source of these receptors is a girl between 10 and 17 years old with multiple sclerosis.

The chain couples TRBV7-3 to TRBJ2-1; 7 bases fit TRBD2. There are 13 residues in the CDR3. J was trimmed by 10 bases and V by 5 bases; bases with no gene match: 8. Germline values: CDR1 SGHTA, CDR2 FQGTGA. This CDR3 is CASSPGLEREQFF. CDR3 bases: TGTGCCAGCAGCCCCGGACTAGAGCGCGAGCAGTTCTTC.

As for this clonotype: A much larger clonotype is one base distant, so this may be a read error. The chain joins TRBV12-3 or TRBV12-4 to TRBJ2-7; 7 nucleotides line up with TRBD2. Trimming at V came to 7 bases and at J to 3 bases, leaving 9 bases not matched to a gene. CDR3 length equals 14 residues. DNA of the CDR3: TGTGCCAGCACCGTGGGGGGGAGTTGCTACGAGCAGTACTTC. Protein sequence: CASTVGGSCYEQYF.

Only a few counts were recorded for this clonotype. This rearrangement joins TRBV7-2 to TRBJ1-2; D gene uncertain. This CDR3 region has 14 residues. Germline assignment: CDR1 SGHTA and CDR2 FQGNSA. Trimming shortened V by 5 bases and J by 4 bases, and 14 bases separated the two germline ends. CDR3 protein: CASSPSGVTYGYTF. The CDR3 bases are TGTGCCAGCAGCCCTAGCGGGGTGACCTATGGCTACACCTTC.

The J gene is TRBJ2-7, the V gene TRBV7-2, with D possibly matching TRBD1 (6 bases). Germline V gives CDR1 SGHTA, CDR2 FQGNSA. With 3 bases removed from V and 1 base from J, the gap between germline ends came to 10 bases. The CDR3 runs 14 residues. CDR3 DNA: TGTGCCAGCAGCTTCTACAGGGAGTCCTACGAGCAGTACTTC. Translated: CASSFYRESYEQYF.

The table lists this clonotype with a few counts. One junction end disagrees with the germline gene, perhaps due to a read error. This sequence joins TRBV7-7 and TRBJ2-5; D ambiguous. This CDR3 is built from 14 residues. Germline V gene sequence: CDR1 SSHAT, CDR2 FNYEAQ (reference sequence). CDR3: CASSVSGLQETQYF. The DNA for the CDR3 is TGTGCTAGCAGCGTATCCGGGCTCCAAGAGACCCAGTACTTC.

This sequence joins TRBV6-2 or TRBV6-3 and TRBJ2-5, with a weak D call TRBD2 (6 bases). This CDR3 is built from 17 residues. CDR1 MNHEY and CDR2 SVGEGT come from the germline V gene. V was pared by 2 bases and J by 0 bases, with 16 bases between. CDR3 bases: TGTGCCAGCAGTTACCCCCGGAGCGGGTTGTACCAAGAGACCCAGTACTTC. Translated, it gives CASSYPRSGLYQETQYF.

The rearrangement uses TRBV3-1 and TRBJ2-7, with D possibly TRBD2 on 5 matching bases. There are 15 residues in the CDR3. Germline V gene lookup returns CDR1 LGHDT and CDR2 YNNKEL (reference sequence). V gave up 0 bases and J gave up 2 bases, with 11 bases separating them. In DNA form, the CDR3 reads TGTGCCAGCAGCCAAGATGGGGAGTTGGCCTACGAGCAGTACTTC. Residues: CASSQDGELAYEQYF.